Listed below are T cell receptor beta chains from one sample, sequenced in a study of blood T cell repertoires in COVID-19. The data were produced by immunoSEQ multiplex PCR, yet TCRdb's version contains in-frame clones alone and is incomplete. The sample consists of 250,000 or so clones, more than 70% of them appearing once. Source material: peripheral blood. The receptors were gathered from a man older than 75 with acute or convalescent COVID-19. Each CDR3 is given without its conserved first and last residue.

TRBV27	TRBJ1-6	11	ASSFRGPSPLH
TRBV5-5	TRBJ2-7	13	ASSLDGTSGYEQY
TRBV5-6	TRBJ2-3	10	ASSYPGDTQY
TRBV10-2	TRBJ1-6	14	ATSSGTDLGGSPLH
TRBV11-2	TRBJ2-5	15	ASSLGIRGGTQETQY
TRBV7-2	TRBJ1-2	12	ASSSLTGNYGYT
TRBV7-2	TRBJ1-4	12	ASNEAGLNEKLF
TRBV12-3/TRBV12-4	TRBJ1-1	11	ASSFRGLGEAF
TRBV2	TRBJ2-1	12	ASSVRVESHEQF
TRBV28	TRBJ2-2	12	ATTPGQNTGELF
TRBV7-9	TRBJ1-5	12	ASSSTLHNQPQH
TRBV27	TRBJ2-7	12	ASSSDSPWDEQY
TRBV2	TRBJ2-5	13	ASRPTSGGGETQY
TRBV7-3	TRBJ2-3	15	ASSLMGASGSLDTQY
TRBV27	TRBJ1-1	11	ASSLYVNTEAF
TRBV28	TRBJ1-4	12	ASSSSGLNEKLF
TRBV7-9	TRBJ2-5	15	ASSYPKDIGGQETQY
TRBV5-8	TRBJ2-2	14	ASSIYRVVNTGELF
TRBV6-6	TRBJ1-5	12	ASSRTGGNQPQH
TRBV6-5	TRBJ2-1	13	ASSYSRSSYNEQF
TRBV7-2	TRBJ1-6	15	ASSLGGDSSYNSPLH
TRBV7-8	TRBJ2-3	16	ASSLVSTGQFSTDTQY
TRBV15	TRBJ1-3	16	ATSRLGQGVFSGNTIY
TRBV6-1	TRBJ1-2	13	ASSEAGQGNYGYT
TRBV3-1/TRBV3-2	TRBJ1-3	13	ASSLTEGAGNTIY
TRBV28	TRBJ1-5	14	ASRPFGTREDQPQH
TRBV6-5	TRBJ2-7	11	ASGTGERYEQY
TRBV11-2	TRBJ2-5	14	ASSLGAGGEQETQY
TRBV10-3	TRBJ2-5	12	AISVGGRGETQY
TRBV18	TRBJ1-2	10	ASSERQGGYT
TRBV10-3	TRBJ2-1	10	AISSDSNEQF
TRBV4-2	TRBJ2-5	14	ASSQDPSGSGETQY
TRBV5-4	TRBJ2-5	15	ASSSGLGTGEWETQY
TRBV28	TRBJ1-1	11	ASSSGGFTEAF
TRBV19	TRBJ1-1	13	ASSPRTGKGTEAF
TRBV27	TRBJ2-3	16	ASSLFSGQTASTDTQY
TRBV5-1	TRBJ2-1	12	ASSAGTNDNEQF
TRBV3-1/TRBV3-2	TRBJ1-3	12	ASSQGTAVNTIY